This TCR beta chain was sequenced for a study of OX40 agonist ivuxolimab in advanced cancers. Study-level information: Earlier anti-PD-1, anti-PD-L1 or anti-CTLA-4 therapy was permitted; over 35% had received some. Study-wide points: Low normalized T-cell clonal expansion was additionally recorded for some nonresponders. Fewer expanded clones were found on average in CD4+ than in CD8+ T cells.

V was clipped by 4 bases and J by 8 bases; unmatched bases: 9. The CDR3 is 15 amino acids. Germline loops: CDR1 SGHVS, CDR2 FNYEAQ. Details on this clone: Its antigen is currently unknown.

Clones were read by immunoSEQ multiplex PCR, and TCRdb kept only the in-frame ones, dropping some. The repertoire has 28,000 or so clones, 70% to 90% of them found once; the top ten carry about two fifths. The clonotype was recovered from an adult with an advanced solid tumor such as melanoma, head and neck, liver or kidney cancer. Material: CD4+ or CD8+ T cells sorted from blood, obtained in a trial of the OX40 agonist ivuxolimab. The genes are TRBV7-6 and TRBJ2-1; 9 positions agree with TRBD2. The CDR3, as DNA: TGTGCCAGCAGCTCGACTAGCGGACCCATGCATGAGCAGTTCTTC. As protein: CASSSTSGPMHEQFF.